Shown below are 2 T cell receptor beta chains from a single sample sequenced in a study of graft-versus-host responses after intestinal transplantation. The repertoire was sequenced with immunoSEQ multiplex PCR; TCRdb's copy has only in-frame clones and lacks some. The profile covers about 24,000 clones, with roughly 42% appearing a single time and roughly 0.65% taken by the ten largest. The sequencing here drew on alloreactive CD4+ T cells from a mixed lymphocyte reaction culture, taken before intestinal transplant. Documented subset: CFSE-low proliferating T cells sorted from approximately 6-day pre-transplant mixed lymphocyte reaction (GvH or HvG direction). All receptors come from a human patient who received an intestinal transplant.

The chain uses TRBV7-9 and TRBJ1-1, with 8 bases fitting TRBD1. This CDR3 contains 13 residues. Unmatched junction bases numbered 9, after V lost 4 bases and J lost 11 bases. Germline CDR1 reads SEHNR; CDR2 reads FQNEAQ (reference sequence). CDR3 nucleotide sequence: TGTGCCAGCAGCTCGGACAGGGCGACTTCGGCTTTCTTT. This codes for CASSSDRATSAFF. Supplemented by reference TRBV7-9 and TRBJ1-1, the full variable domain reads DTGVSQNPRHKITKRGQNVTFRCDPISEHNRLYWYRQTLGQGPEFLTYFQNEAQLEKSRLLSDRFSAERPKGSFSTLEIQRTEQGDSAMYLCASSSDRATSAFFGQGTRLTVV.

The CDR3 region is CASSADRNTRDTEAFF. In DNA form, the CDR3 reads TGTGCCAGCAGTGCAGACAGAAACACCAGGGACACTGAAGCTTTCTTT. The chain carries TRBV28 and TRBJ1-1; weak D call: TRBD1 (5 bases). The CDR3 is 16 residues long. The germline V gene has CDR1 MDHEN and CDR2 SYDVKM. Trimming removed 5 bases from V and 3 bases from J, with 19 bases in between.